These 31 T cell receptor beta chains were sequenced from one sample in a study of T cells in Graves' hyperthyroidism and ophthalmopathy. Amplification of TCR beta CDR3 regions used RNA as the template. The HTBI primer set was used in a first-round RT-PCR of the TCR CDR3. In TCRdb, the multiplex PCR reads were re-called with MiXCR into one record per CDR3 protein. The profile shows fewer than 650,000 distinct CDR3 sequences, approximately 14% of them singletons. The sample consisted of blood. The receptors originated from a woman aged 35 to 49 with Graves' ophthalmopathy.

The chain has TRBV20-1 and TRBJ2-7; the match to TRBD2 covers 13 bases. J gave up 2 bases and V 2 bases, and 6 bases lay outside the gene matches. The CDR3 runs to 16 residues. The V gene's germline CDR1 is DFQATT and CDR2 SNEGSKA (reference sequence). CDR3 region: CSARKLAGGPTYEQYF. Written as DNA, the CDR3 is TGCAGTGCTAGAAAACTAGCGGGAGGGCCCACCTACGAGCAGTACTTC.

This clonotype appeared many times. The chain has TRBV6-2 or TRBV6-3 and TRBJ1-6, with D perhaps TRBD1 (5 bases). Trimming stripped 2 bases from V and 5 bases from J, with 13 bases between. CDR1 MNHEY and CDR2 SVGEGT come from the germline V gene. The CDR3 covers 16 residues. DNA for the CDR3: TGTGCCAGCAGTTACGGCCCCGGGACGGATAATTCACCCCTCCACTTT. Translation gives CASSYGPGTDNSPLHF.

This clonotype was found many times. CDR3 loop: CATKGLAGAGELFF. The CDR3 DNA follows: TGTGCCACCAAGGGACTAGCGGGAGCCGGGGAGCTGTTTTTT. The chain recombines TRBV2 with TRBJ2-2, with 14 bases lining up with TRBD2. After removal of 10 bases from V and 6 bases from J, the junction contained 4 bases not matched to a gene. CDR3 size: 14 residues. In germline, CDR1 is SNHLY, CDR2 FYNNEI.

This clonotype was picked up many times. The rearrangement links TRBV15 to TRBJ1-1; the match to TRBD1 covers 8 bases. The ends lost 1 base at V and 10 bases at J; junction bases unmatched: 8. The CDR3 spans 14 residues. Germline V gene data show CDR1 as LNHNV and CDR2 as YYDKDF (reference sequence). The CDR3 is CATSRGGTGGTAFF. The CDR3 coding sequence is TGTGCCACCAGCAGAGGGGGGACAGGAGGGACAGCTTTCTTT.

The sample holds a few counts of this clonotype. The rearrangement links TRBV6-2 or TRBV6-3 to TRBJ2-6; tentative D call: TRBD1 (6 bases). The CDR3 consists of 19 residues. Deletions cut 4 bases from V and 4 bases from J, with 23 bases between. Germline CDR1 reads MNHEY; CDR2 reads SVGEGT. The CDR3 nucleotides read TGTGCCAGCAGTTCTCCGGGAACAGGGCCTCTTTGGGGGGCCAACGTCCTGACTTTC. As protein: CASSSPGTGPLWGANVLTF.

This clonotype has a count of ten or more. The chain combines TRBV12-3 or TRBV12-4 with TRBJ2-2; a possible D gene is TRBD1 (5 bases). This CDR3 has 16 residues. The germline V and J ends were trimmed by 3 bases and 0 bases, with 11 bases remaining between them. As DNA, the CDR3 is TGTGCCAGCAGTTTTGGGGTAGGGGCGAACACCGGGGAGCTGTTTTTT. Encoded protein: CASSFGVGANTGELFF.

This clonotype was recorded at least ten times. This sequence joins TRBV6-1 and TRBJ2-7, with TRBD2 matching 7 bases. The CDR3 covers 14 residues. Germline CDR1 and CDR2: MNHNS and SASEGT. The junction had 8 bases not matched to a gene; V was cut back by 6 bases and J by 3 bases. The CDR3 nucleotides are TGTGCCAGCAGGACCGGGACTACCTTCTACGAGCAGTACTTC. Protein: CASRTGTTFYEQYF.

This clonotype was seen ten or more times. The chain has TRBV7-2 and TRBJ2-5, with D uncertain. Germline-derived CDR1 and CDR2 are SGHTA and FQGNSA. V lost 4 bases and J lost 1, with 16 bases in between. The CDR3 extends over 16 amino acids. CDR3 nucleotide sequence: TGTGCCAGCAGCTACGCTCATTGGCAGATCCAAGAGACCCAGTACTTC. This encodes CASSYAHWQIQETQYF.

A few counts support this clonotype. The rearrangement uses TRBV4-2 and TRBJ2-7; 13 nucleotides line up with TRBD2. In germline, CDR1 is LGHNA, CDR2 YNFKEQ. This CDR3 region has 21 residues. Trimming removed 4 bases from V and 6 bases from J; junction bases left unmatched: 24. The CDR3 loop is CASSPSPATLWTSGSRSEQYF. CDR3 DNA sequence: TGTGCCAGCAGCCCTAGCCCGGCCACCCTCTGGACTAGCGGGAGTCGGAGCGAGCAGTACTTC.

In this sample, this clonotype turned up many times. In DNA, the CDR3 is TGTGCCAGCAGCTTAGGGAGGGTTGGGCAGCCCCAGCATTTT. Protein: CASSLGRVGQPQHF. The chain links TRBV13 to TRBJ1-5; no definite D call. The V end was cut by 0 bases, the J end by 7 bases, with 10 bases between. This CDR3 has 14 amino acids. Germline-derived CDR1 and CDR2 are PRHDT and FYEKMQ (reference sequence). Filled out from reference TRBV13 and TRBJ1-5, the complete variable domain reads AAGVIQSPRHLIKEKRETATLKCYPIPRHDTVYWYQQGPGQDPQFLISFYEKMQSDKGSIPDRFSAQQFSDYHSELNMSSLELGDSALYFCASSLGRVGQPQHFGDGTRLSIL.

At least ten counts were recorded for this clonotype. The V call is TRBV28, the J call TRBJ1-2; 7 positions match TRBD1. CDR3 size: 15 residues. After removal of 6 bases from V and 3 bases from J, the junction contained 10 bases not matched to a gene. Germline-derived CDR1 and CDR2 are MDHEN and SYDVKM. CDR3 sequence reads: CASSQGTDAYYGYTF. The CDR3 DNA reads as TGTGCCAGCAGCCAGGGGACAGACGCCTACTATGGCTACACCTTC.

This clonotype was seen ten or more times. J is TRBJ1-3 and V is TRBV28, with unresolved D. V gave up 1 base and J gave up 2 bases, with 12 bases separating them. The length of the CDR3 is 16 residues. From germline, CDR1 is MDHEN and CDR2 SYDVKM. For the CDR3, the DNA is TGTGCCAGCAGTTTATCTAGGTTAAGCCCTGGAAACACCATATATTTT. Protein sequence: CASSLSRLSPGNTIYF.

This clonotype was observed at least ten times. V and J are TRBV6-5 and TRBJ1-1, with 7 bases identical to TRBD1. The CDR3 runs to 15 residues. J was trimmed by 3 bases and V by 9 bases; bases with no gene match: 13. The germline V gene encodes CDR1 MNHEY and CDR2 SVGAGI. CDR3 residues: CASPPEQGRDTEAFF. DNA of the CDR3: TGTGCCAGTCCACCGGAACAGGGGAGGGACACTGAAGCTTTCTTT.

This chain joins TRBV28 and TRBJ1-6, with unresolved D. The CDR3 extends over 13 amino acids. Trimming took 5 bases from V and 6 from J, leaving 8 bases between them. Germline values: CDR1 MDHEN, CDR2 SYDVKM. In DNA, the CDR3 is TGTGCCAGCAGTCCGAAGTCTAATTCACCCCTCCACTTT. It codes for CASSPKSNSPLHF.

The J gene is TRBJ2-7, the V gene TRBV27; 7 bases line up with TRBD2. Germline values: CDR1 MNHEY, CDR2 SMNVEV (reference sequence). CDR3 length equals 16 residues. Trimming took 5 bases from V and 7 from J; bases not matched to a gene: 17. This CDR3 reads CASSNLRVTGEGEQYF. The CDR3 bases are TGTGCCAGCAGTAATCTACGGGTGACGGGGGAGGGGGAGCAGTACTTC.

This clonotype appeared many times. With a much larger clone just one base away, this may be a read error. This chain links TRBV2 with TRBJ1-2; D is ambiguous. The CDR3 contains 13 residues. Germline CDR1 SNHLY, CDR2 FYNNEI. DNA of the CDR3: TGTGCCAGCAGTGACGAGGTTAACTATGGCAACACCTTC. Residues: CASSDEVNYGNTF.

The J gene is TRBJ1-6, the V gene TRBV3-1; TRBD1 matches 10 bases. From germline, CDR1 is LGHDT and CDR2 YNNKEL (reference sequence). The CDR3 contains 15 residues. V lost 4 bases and J lost 6; bases outside the gene matches: 3. As DNA, the CDR3 is TGTGCCAGCAGCCTGGGACAGGGGAGTAATTCACCCCTCCACTTT. Its translation is CASSLGQGSNSPLHF.

This clonotype was detected ten times or more. The chain recombines TRBV6-5 with TRBJ2-7, with 9 bases fitting TRBD1. The CDR3 spans 16 residues. Germline CDR1 and CDR2: MNHEY and SVGAGI. J gave up 3 bases and V 0 bases, and 6 bases lay outside the gene matches. CDR3 amino acids: CASSYSETGGHYEQYF. In DNA, the CDR3 is TGTGCCAGCAGTTACTCTGAGACAGGGGGTCACTACGAGCAGTACTTC.

This clonotype was observed a few times. The V gene is TRBV29-1, the J gene TRBJ2-3; the D is unclear. V gave up 6 bases and J gave up 1 base, with 11 bases separating them. Germline lookup yields CDR1 SQVTM and CDR2 ANQGSEA. CDR3 length equals 13 residues. CDR3 amino acids: CSVSGLGTDTQYF. The CDR3 bases are TGCAGCGTCTCAGGCTTAGGCACAGATACGCAGTATTTT.

This clonotype appeared many times. The V call is TRBV12-3 or TRBV12-4, the J call TRBJ2-2; tentative D call: TRBD2 (5 bases). There are 15 residues in the CDR3. Trimming left V 5 bases short and J 2 bases short, with 12 bases between. CDR3 nucleotide sequence: TGTGCCAGCAGTAAGACAAGGACTAACACCGGGGAGCTGTTTTTT. Amino acid sequence: CASSKTRTNTGELFF.

The chain combines TRBV28 with TRBJ2-5; D gene uncertain. The CDR3 is made up of 15 amino acids. The V gene's germline CDR1 is MDHEN and CDR2 SYDVKM. The V and J ends lost 7 bases and 2 bases respectively, with 17 bases between them. The CDR3 spells CASTPLGRKQETQYF. In nucleotides, the CDR3 is TGTGCCAGCACCCCTCTAGGACGGAAACAAGAGACCCAGTACTTC.

This clonotype was found many times. The chain uses TRBV15 and TRBJ1-2, with 10 bases identical to TRBD1. The germline V gene has CDR1 LNHNV and CDR2 YYDKDF (reference sequence). The CDR3 extends over 15 amino acids. Unmatched junction bases numbered 4, after V lost 4 bases and J lost 2 bases. CDR3 nucleotide sequence: TGTGCCACCAGCACACAGACAGGGGGCAACTATGGCTACACCTTC. This encodes CATSTQTGGNYGYTF.

This clonotype was detected many times. The chain uses TRBV12-3 or TRBV12-4 and TRBJ2-2; D not resolved. The CDR3 contains 13 residues. The germline V and J ends were trimmed by 5 bases and 3 bases, with 7 bases remaining between them. The CDR3 nucleotides read TGTGCCAGCAGTCCAACTGACACCGGGGAGCTGTTTTTT. Its protein is CASSPTDTGELFF.

This clonotype has a count of ten or more. The rearrangement links TRBV6-5 to TRBJ2-5, with TRBD2 matching 8 bases. Per the germline V gene, CDR1 is MNHEY and CDR2 is SVGAGI. CDR3 length equals 16 residues. V dropped 0 bases and J dropped 3; count of bases not matched to a gene: 6. CDR3 nucleotides: TGTGCCAGCAGTTACTCGCCGGCGGGAGGTAAAGAGACCCAGTACTTC. It codes for CASSYSPAGGKETQYF.

CDR3 protein: CASSLVGRHSSYEQYF. The CDR3 region has the DNA TGTGCCAGCAGTTTAGTCGGGCGGCACAGCTCCTACGAGCAGTACTTC. The V and J genes are TRBV12-3 or TRBV12-4 and TRBJ2-7; D is ambiguous. The germline V and J ends were trimmed by 1 base and 0 bases, with 13 bases remaining between them. The CDR3 has 16 amino acids.

In this sample, this clonotype turned up many times. The genes are TRBV6-2 or TRBV6-3 and TRBJ2-7; 8 positions match TRBD2. The V gene end was trimmed by 8 bases and the J gene end by 3 bases; junction bases not matched to a gene: 9. The CDR3 consists of 14 residues. Germline V gives CDR1 MNHEY, CDR2 SVGEGT. The DNA of the CDR3 is TGTGCCAGCCGCAAACTAGCGGAGGGCTACGAGCAGTACTTC. It specifies CASRKLAEGYEQYF.

The chain has TRBV2 and TRBJ2-7, with no clear D. Germline V gene sequence: CDR1 SNHLY, CDR2 FYNNEI. Trimming removed 6 bases at V and 6 bases at J, with 9 bases between. The CDR3 consists of 11 residues. Here the CDR3 DNA reads TGTGCCAGCAGCCCCCTCGCCGAGCAGTACTTC. Amino acids: CASSPLAEQYF.

J is TRBJ2-7 and V is TRBV7-9, with 8 bases matching TRBD1. The CDR3 runs to 14 residues. Per the germline V gene, CDR1 is SEHNR and CDR2 is FQNEAQ (reference sequence). The junction had 4 bases not matched to a gene; V was cut back by 3 bases and J by 3 bases. DNA of the CDR3: TGTGCCAGCAGCTTGGGACAGGCATACTACGAGCAGTACTTC. It is translated as CASSLGQAYYEQYF.

The V gene is TRBV5-1, the J gene TRBJ1-1; D gene ambiguous. The CDR3 is 13 amino acids. CDR1 is SGHRS, CDR2 YFSETQ, per germline. V was cut by 0 bases and J by 3 bases, with 6 bases left in between. DNA of the CDR3: TGCGCCAGCAGCTTGGACATTGACACTGAAGCTTTCTTT. It specifies CASSLDIDTEAFF.

This clonotype was detected ten times or more. This chain joins TRBV30 and TRBJ1-5; D is undetermined. The CDR3 covers 12 residues. V was clipped by 1 base and J by 6 bases, with 7 bases between them. Per the germline V gene, CDR1 is GTSNPN and CDR2 is SVGIG (reference sequence). CDR3 residues: CAWSEGGQPQHF. The CDR3 DNA follows: TGTGCCTGGAGTGAGGGCGGTCAGCCCCAGCATTTT.

The sample holds a few counts of this clonotype. The rearrangement joins TRBV18 to TRBJ1-1; maybe TRBD1 (6 bases). Germline CDR1 and CDR2: KGHSH and LQKENI. The CDR3 is 11 amino acids. With 5 bases removed from V and 12 bases from J, the gap between germline ends came to 13 bases. The CDR3 spells CASSAGQKPFF. The DNA of the CDR3 is TGTGCCAGCTCAGCAGGACAGAAACCTTTCTTT.